These 22 T cell receptor beta chains came from one sample sequenced in a study of CD8+ T cells in alopecia areata. Once RNA had been extracted, it was reverse transcribed into cDNA to act as the sequencing template. Produced via immunoSEQ multiplex PCR; TCRdb's table is partial and in-frame only. The sample shows approximately 98,000 clones, around 55% of them seen only once. Material for sequencing was CD8+ T cells sorted from blood. Receptors originate from a human donor in good health.

The J gene is TRBJ1-1, the V gene TRBV10-3; D gene ambiguous. Per the germline V gene, CDR1 is ENHRY and CDR2 is SYGVKD. V lost 6 bases to trimming and J lost 1 base, with 9 bases between them. This CDR3 region has 13 residues. CDR3 bases: TGTGCCATCAGGGCCCGGAAGAACACTGAAGCTTTCTTT. Translating gives CAIRARKNTEAFF.

Only a few counts were recorded for this clone. The gene calls are TRBV4-2 and TRBJ2-6; TRBD1 is a possible D gene (6 bases). CDR3 length: 17 residues. Trimming shortened V by 1 base and J by 3 bases, and 13 bases separated the two germline ends. Germline CDR1 LGHNA, CDR2 YNFKEQ. CDR3 bases: TGTGCCAGCAGCCAAGTTTACAGGGATCATGGGGCCAACGTCCTGACTTTC. The encoded protein is CASSQVYRDHGANVLTF.

The chain links TRBV29-1 to TRBJ2-3; 11 bases map to TRBD2. The germline CDR1 and CDR2 sequences are SQVTM and ANQGSEA. The CDR3 runs to 15 residues. V was clipped by 3 bases and J by 6 bases; unmatched bases: 8. CDR3 DNA sequence: TGCAGCGTTGATCCACTAGCGGGGGCAGGGGATACGCAGTATTTT. This sequence encodes CSVDPLAGAGDTQYF.

This chain connects TRBV6-6 to TRBJ2-3; no clear D gene. In germline, CDR1 is MNHNY, CDR2 SVGAGI (reference sequence). V lost 6 bases and J 2 bases, leaving 3 bases between the germline ends. The CDR3 totals 11 residues. In DNA, the CDR3 is TGTGCCAGCAGGGACACAGATACGCAGTATTTT. The encoded protein is CASRDTDTQYF.

The chain employs TRBV2 and TRBJ2-3, with TRBD2 matching 11 bases. This CDR3 comprises 15 residues. V lost 8 bases to trimming and J lost 4 bases; unmatched junction nucleotides: 8. The germline V gene has CDR1 SNHLY and CDR2 FYNNEI. This chain's CDR3 is CASARLAGPSDTQYF. Here the CDR3 DNA reads TGTGCCAGCGCTAGACTAGCGGGGCCATCAGATACGCAGTATTTT.

This clone occurred many times. V and J are TRBV6-6 and TRBJ2-7, with D tentatively TRBD2 (6 bases). CDR1 and CDR2 from the germline V gene are MNHNY and SVGAGI (reference sequence). Trimming removed 6 bases from V and 0 bases from J, with 18 bases in between. The CDR3 has 16 residues. Written as DNA, the CDR3 is TGTGCCAGCAGGAAGGTGGTGGAGGGACCCTCCTACGAGCAGTACTTC. Translated, it gives CASRKVVEGPSYEQYF.

V gene TRBV10-3 combines with J gene TRBJ2-1; 8 nucleotides agree with TRBD1. The CDR3 covers 13 residues. J gave up 10 bases and V 6 bases, and 8 bases lay outside the gene matches. CDR1 and CDR2 from the germline V gene are ENHRY and SYGVKD. Here the CDR3 reads CAIRDREFEEQFF. The CDR3, as DNA: TGTGCCATCAGGGACAGGGAGTTTGAAGAGCAGTTCTTC.

The chain uses TRBV4-2 and TRBJ2-1, with D possibly matching TRBD2 (7 bases). Germline CDR1 LGHNA, CDR2 YNFKEQ. CDR3 length equals 16 residues. Trimming took 0 bases from V and 1 from J, leaving 10 bases between them. In DNA, the CDR3 is TGTGCCAGCAGCCAAGAGAGGGGGGGGTCCTACAATGAGCAGTTCTTC. Its protein is CASSQERGGSYNEQFF.

This chain links TRBV21-1 with TRBJ2-5; the table's D call TRBD1 went unverified against the DNA. TRBV21-1 is noted as a pseudogene. The CDR3 has 15 residues. The CDR3 sequence: CASSKRDSTQETQYF. DNA for the CDR3: TGTGCCAGCAGCAAACGCGACAGTACCCAAGAGACCCAGTACTTC.

J is TRBJ1-6 and V is TRBV5-1, with 9 bases that match TRBD1. V lost 4 bases and J lost 7; bases outside the gene matches: 9. The CDR3 is made up of 16 amino acids. CDR1 SGHRS and CDR2 YFSETQ come from the germline V gene. The CDR3 region has the DNA TGCGCCAGCAGCAAGATACAGGGGGCGCGGAATTCACCCCTCCACTTT. This translates into CASSKIQGARNSPLHF.

The chain combines TRBV28 with TRBJ1-1; no reliable D call. V was cut by 2 bases and J by 1 base, with 8 bases left in between. The CDR3 spans 14 residues. Germline V gives CDR1 MDHEN, CDR2 SYDVKM. In nucleotides, the CDR3 is TGTGCCAGCAGTTTACTCAGAACGAACACTGAAGCTTTCTTT. Amino acid sequence: CASSLLRTNTEAFF.

The sample holds a few counts of this clone. This sequence joins TRBV10-3 and TRBJ1-4, with 7 bases aligning to TRBD1. Trimming removed 6 bases from V and 0 bases from J; junction bases left unmatched: 10. Per the germline V gene, CDR1 is ENHRY and CDR2 is SYGVKD. This CDR3 is built from 17 residues. CDR3 sequence (DNA): TGTGCCATCAGCCCGGGACAGAGAATTGCAACTAATGAAAAACTGTTTTTT. Protein sequence: CAISPGQRIATNEKLFF.

The gene calls are TRBV2 and TRBJ1-1, with 7 bases matching TRBD1. CDR3 length equals 16 residues. J was trimmed by 1 base and V by 5 bases; bases with no gene match: 10. Germline loops: CDR1 SNHLY, CDR2 FYNNEI. The CDR3 protein is CASSQDRDSPNTEAFF. As DNA, the CDR3 is TGTGCCAGCAGTCAAGATAGGGACAGTCCGAACACTGAAGCTTTCTTT. The entire variable domain, with the rest obtained from reference TRBV2 and TRBJ1-1, is as follows: EPEVTQTPSHQVTQMGQEVILRCVPISNHLYFYWYRQILGQKVEFLVSFYNNEISEKSEIFDDQFSVERPDGSNFTLKIRSTKLEDSAMYFCASSQDRDSPNTEAFFGQGTRLTVV.

The chain recombines TRBV2 with TRBJ2-7, with 9 bases lining up with TRBD2. CDR1 is SNHLY and CDR2 is FYNNEI in the germline V gene. The trim removed 5 bases at V and 5 bases at J, leaving 13 bases unmatched. The CDR3 loop spans 16 amino acids. The CDR3 spells CASSFERASGDNEQYF. The CDR3 DNA reads as TGTGCCAGCAGTTTCGAGAGGGCTAGCGGGGACAACGAGCAGTACTTC.

This clone has a handful of counts. This sequence joins TRBV7-8 and TRBJ2-7, with 12 nucleotides matching TRBD2. Germline values: CDR1 SGHVS, CDR2 FQNEAQ. The CDR3 has 17 amino acids. V lost 1 base and J lost 0; bases outside the gene matches: 4. CDR3 DNA: TGTGCCAGCAGCTTAGAAAAGACTAGCGGGGGCTCCTACGAGCAGTACTTC. Amino acids: CASSLEKTSGGSYEQYF.

The chain couples TRBV7-8 to TRBJ1-5; 7 bases fit TRBD1. Losses at the gene ends were 5 bases for V and 4 bases for J; bases not matched to a gene: 2. This CDR3 has 13 amino acids. The germline V gene has CDR1 SGHVS and CDR2 FQNEAQ. The CDR3 spells CASSPTGNQPQHF. DNA of the CDR3: TGTGCCAGCAGCCCGACAGGGAATCAGCCCCAGCATTTT.

The V call is TRBV10-3, the J call TRBJ1-6; 10 nucleotides agree with TRBD1. Germline-derived CDR1 and CDR2 are ENHRY and SYGVKD. The V segment lost 0 bases and the J segment 7 bases; nucleotides outside the gene matches: 9. This CDR3 has 18 amino acids. In DNA, the CDR3 is TGTGCCATCAGTGAGTCGGCTGCCGGGACAGGGGTGAATTCACCCCTCCACTTT. This codes for CAISESAAGTGVNSPLHF.

This clone was detected a few times. The rearrangement links TRBV19 to TRBJ1-3; D perhaps matches TRBD1 (6 bases). This CDR3 spans 15 amino acids. The V and J ends lost 5 bases and 0 bases respectively, with 11 bases between them. Germline assignment: CDR1 LNHDA and CDR2 SQIVND (reference sequence). DNA for the CDR3: TGTGCCAGTAGTTTGACAGGAGACTCTGGAAACACCATATATTTT. This encodes CASSLTGDSGNTIYF.

This chain uses TRBV7-9 with TRBJ2-5; D remains ambiguous. CDR1 is SEHNR and CDR2 is FQNEAQ in the germline V gene (reference sequence). V was cut by 1 base and J by 2 bases, with 8 bases left in between. This CDR3 has 14 amino acids. The CDR3 protein is CASSLVFHQETQYF. For the CDR3, the DNA is TGTGCCAGCAGCTTAGTATTCCATCAAGAGACCCAGTACTTC.

V gene TRBV7-9 combines with J gene TRBJ1-2, with D uncertain. The CDR3 covers 14 residues. CDR1 and CDR2 (germline): SEHNR, FQNEAQ (reference sequence). V lost 1 base to trimming and J lost 3 bases, with 9 bases between them. CDR3 protein: CASSLGRDYYGYTF. CDR3 sequence (DNA): TGTGCCAGCAGCTTAGGAAGGGATTACTATGGCTACACCTTC.

This clone was observed a few times. This chain connects TRBV7-9 to TRBJ2-2; D call uncertain. The V gene lost 5 bases and the J gene lost 3 bases, with 7 bases spanning the gap. CDR3 length: 13 amino acids. The germline V gene encodes CDR1 SEHNR and CDR2 FQNEAQ (reference sequence). CDR3 amino acids: CASSPPYTGELFF. Here the CDR3 DNA reads TGTGCCAGCAGCCCTCCATACACCGGGGAGCTGTTTTTT.

This rearrangement joins TRBV4-1 to TRBJ1-2; D ambiguous. Germline V gene sequence: CDR1 MGHRA, CDR2 YSYEKL. This CDR3 has 15 amino acids. V shed 9 bases and J shed 5 bases, with 22 bases lying between them. The CDR3 protein is CASKKERTASYGYTF. For the CDR3, the DNA is TGCGCCAGTAAGAAGGAGAGGACGGCGTCTTATGGCTACACCTTC.